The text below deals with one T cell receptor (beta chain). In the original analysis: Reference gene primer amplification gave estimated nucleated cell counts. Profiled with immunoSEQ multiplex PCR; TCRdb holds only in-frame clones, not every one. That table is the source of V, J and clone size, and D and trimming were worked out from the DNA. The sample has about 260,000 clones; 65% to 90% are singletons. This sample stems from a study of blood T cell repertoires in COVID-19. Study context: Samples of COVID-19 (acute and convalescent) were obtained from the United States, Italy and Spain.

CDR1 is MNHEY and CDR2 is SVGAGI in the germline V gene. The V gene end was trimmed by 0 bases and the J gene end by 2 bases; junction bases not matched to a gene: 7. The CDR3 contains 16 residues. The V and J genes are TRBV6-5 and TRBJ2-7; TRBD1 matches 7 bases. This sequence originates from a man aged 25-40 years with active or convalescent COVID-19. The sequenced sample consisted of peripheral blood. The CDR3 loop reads CASSYSPRGQTYEQYF. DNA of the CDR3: TGTGCCAGCAGTTACTCTCCCAGGGGACAGACCTACGAGCAGTACTTC.